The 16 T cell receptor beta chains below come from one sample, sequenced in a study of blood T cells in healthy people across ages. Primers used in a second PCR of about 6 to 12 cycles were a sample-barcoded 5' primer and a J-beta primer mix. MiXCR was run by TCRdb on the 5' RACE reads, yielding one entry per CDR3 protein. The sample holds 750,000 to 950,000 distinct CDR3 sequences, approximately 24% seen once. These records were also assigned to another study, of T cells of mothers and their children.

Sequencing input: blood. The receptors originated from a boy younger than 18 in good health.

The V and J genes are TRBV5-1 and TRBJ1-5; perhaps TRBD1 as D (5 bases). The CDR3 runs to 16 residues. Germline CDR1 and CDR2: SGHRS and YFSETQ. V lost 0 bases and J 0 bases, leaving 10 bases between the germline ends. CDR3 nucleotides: TGCGCCAGCAGCTTGGGAGCCGACAGTAGCAATCAGCCCCAGCATTTT. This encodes CASSLGADSSNQPQHF.

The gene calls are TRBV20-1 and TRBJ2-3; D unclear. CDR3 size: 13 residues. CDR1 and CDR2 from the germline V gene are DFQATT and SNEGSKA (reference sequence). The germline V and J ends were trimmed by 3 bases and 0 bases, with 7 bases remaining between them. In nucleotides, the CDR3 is TGCAGTGCTAGGGAGTCTAGCACAGATACGCAGTATTTT. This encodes CSARESSTDTQYF.

The CDR3 region is CASSVEPGSKTQYF. Written as DNA, the CDR3 is TGTGCCAGCAGCGTAGAGCCAGGTTCAAAGACCCAGTACTTC. This chain links TRBV9 with TRBJ2-5; no firm D call. This CDR3 contains 14 residues. V shed 0 bases and J shed 6 bases, with 12 bases lying between them. Germline CDR1 and CDR2: SGDLS and YYNGEE.

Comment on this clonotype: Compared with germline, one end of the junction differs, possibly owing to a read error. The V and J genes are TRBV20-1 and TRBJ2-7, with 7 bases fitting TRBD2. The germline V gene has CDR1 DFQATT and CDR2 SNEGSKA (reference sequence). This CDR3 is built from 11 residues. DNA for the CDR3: TGCGGTGCTAGCCGGGGAGGGGAGCAGTACTTC. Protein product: CGASRGGEQYF.

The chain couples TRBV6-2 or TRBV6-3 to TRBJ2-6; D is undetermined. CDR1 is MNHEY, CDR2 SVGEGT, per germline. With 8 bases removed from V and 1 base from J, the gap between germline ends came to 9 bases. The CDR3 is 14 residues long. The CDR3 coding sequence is TGTGCCAGCGATTATAGTTCTGGGGCCAACGTCCTGACTTTC. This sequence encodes CASDYSSGANVLTF.

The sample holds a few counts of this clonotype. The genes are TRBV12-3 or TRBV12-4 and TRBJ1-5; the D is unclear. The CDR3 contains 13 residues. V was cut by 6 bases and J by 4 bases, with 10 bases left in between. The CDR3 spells CASSWRVNQPQHF. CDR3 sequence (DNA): TGTGCCAGCAGCTGGAGGGTAAATCAGCCCCAGCATTTT.

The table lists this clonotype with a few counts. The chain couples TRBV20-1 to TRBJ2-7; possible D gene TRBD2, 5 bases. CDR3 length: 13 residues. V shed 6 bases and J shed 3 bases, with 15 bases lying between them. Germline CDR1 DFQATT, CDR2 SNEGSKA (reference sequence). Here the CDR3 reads CSAFRGNNYEQYF. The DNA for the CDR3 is TGCAGTGCATTCCGGGGTAACAACTACGAGCAGTACTTC.

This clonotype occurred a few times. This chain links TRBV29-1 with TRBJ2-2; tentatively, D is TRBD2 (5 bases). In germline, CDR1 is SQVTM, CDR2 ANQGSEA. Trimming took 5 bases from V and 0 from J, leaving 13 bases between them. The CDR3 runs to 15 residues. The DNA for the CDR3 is TGCAGCGTTTTGGATGGGAGCTCGAACACCGGGGAGCTGTTTTTT. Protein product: CSVLDGSSNTGELFF.

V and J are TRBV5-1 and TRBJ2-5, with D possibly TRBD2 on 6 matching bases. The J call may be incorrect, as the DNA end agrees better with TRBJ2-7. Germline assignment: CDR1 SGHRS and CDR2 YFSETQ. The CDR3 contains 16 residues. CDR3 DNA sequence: TGCGCCAGCAGCTTCGAACCGACTAGTTCCTCGTACGAGCAGTACTTC. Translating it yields CASSFEPTSSSYEQYF.

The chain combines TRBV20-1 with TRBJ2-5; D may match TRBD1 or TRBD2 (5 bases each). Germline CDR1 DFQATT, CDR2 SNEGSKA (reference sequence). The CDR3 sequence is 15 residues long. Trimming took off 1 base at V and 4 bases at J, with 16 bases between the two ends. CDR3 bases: TGCAGTGCTAGAGCTACAACGGGACGCAGAGAGACCCAGTACTTC. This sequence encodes CSARATTGRRETQYF.

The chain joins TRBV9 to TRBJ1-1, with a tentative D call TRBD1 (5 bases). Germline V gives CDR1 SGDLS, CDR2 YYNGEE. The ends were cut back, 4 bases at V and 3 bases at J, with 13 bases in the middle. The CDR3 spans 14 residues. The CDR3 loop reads CASSPVGPHTEAFF. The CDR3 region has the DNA TGTGCCAGCAGCCCTGTGGGGCCGCACACTGAAGCTTTCTTT.

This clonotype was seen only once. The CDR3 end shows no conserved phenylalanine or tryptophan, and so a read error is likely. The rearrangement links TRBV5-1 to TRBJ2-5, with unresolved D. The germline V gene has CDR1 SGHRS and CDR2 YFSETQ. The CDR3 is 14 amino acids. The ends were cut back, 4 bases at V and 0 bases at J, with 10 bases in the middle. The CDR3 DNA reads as TGCGCCAGCAGCCCCAGGACGGACCAAGAGACCCAGTACTTG. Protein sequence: CASSPRTDQETQYL.

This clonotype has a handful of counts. The CDR3 DNA is TGCAGCGTTCCAAGCGGGGGGGAGACCCAGTACTTC. Translation: CSVPSGGETQYF. The chain employs TRBV29-1 and TRBJ2-5; 9 nucleotides align to TRBD2. The CDR3 length is 12 residues. Germline CDR1 SQVTM, CDR2 ANQGSEA. Trimming cost V 5 bases and J 5 bases; bases outside gene matches: 3. The variable domain in full, completed from reference TRBV29-1 and TRBJ2-5, reads SAVISQKPSRDICQRGTSLTIQCQVDSQVTMMFWYRQQPGQSLTLIATANQGSEATYESGFVIDKFPISRPNLTFSTLTVSNMSPEDSSIYLCSVPSGGETQYFGPGTRLLVL.

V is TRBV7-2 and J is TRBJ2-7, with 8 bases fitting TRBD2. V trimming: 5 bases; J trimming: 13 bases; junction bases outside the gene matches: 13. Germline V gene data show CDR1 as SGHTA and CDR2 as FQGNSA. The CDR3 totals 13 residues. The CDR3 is CASSPARAGVLYF. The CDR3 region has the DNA TGTGCCAGCAGCCCCGCGCGAGCGGGGGTGCTTTACTTC.

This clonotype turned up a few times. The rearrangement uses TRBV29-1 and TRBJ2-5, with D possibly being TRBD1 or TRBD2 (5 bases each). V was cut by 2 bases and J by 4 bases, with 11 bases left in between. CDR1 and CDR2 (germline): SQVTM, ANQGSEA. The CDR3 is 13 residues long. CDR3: CSVEKGRRETQYF. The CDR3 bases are TGCAGCGTTGAAAAGGGACGGAGAGAGACCCAGTACTTC.

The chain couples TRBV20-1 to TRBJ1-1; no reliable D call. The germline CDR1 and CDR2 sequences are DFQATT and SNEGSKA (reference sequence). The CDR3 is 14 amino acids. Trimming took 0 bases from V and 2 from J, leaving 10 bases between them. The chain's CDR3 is CSARDLLGNTEAFF. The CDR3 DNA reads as TGCAGTGCTAGAGATCTATTGGGTAACACTGAAGCTTTCTTT.